Below, one T cell receptor (beta chain) is given with its context. Per the original methods: Amplified reference gene primers provided the basis for estimating nucleated cell counts. The protocol was immunoSEQ multiplex PCR, while the TCRdb copy is restricted to in-frame clones and leaves out a portion. V, J and clone size are those of that table, while D and trimming were read from the DNA. The top ten hold roughly a tenth of the sample, which has about 310,000 clones, roughly 90% seen once. Germline lookup yields CDR1 SGDLS and CDR2 YYNGEE. With V trimmed by 4 bases and J by 6 bases, 7 bases remained unmatched. The CDR3 has 14 amino acids. Participants reported their clinical history, and cohort assignment relied on those reports. This sample stems from a study of blood T cell repertoires in COVID-19. For the study at large: Material from acute and convalescent COVID-19 was sourced from the United States, Italy and Spain.

The sample comprised PBMCs or T cells enriched from blood (not recorded which). The clonotype originates from a woman aged 25 to 39 who had recovered from COVID-19. The chain is built from TRBV9 and TRBJ2-7, with 10 bases matching TRBD1. CDR3 region: CASSPGQGVFEQYF. CDR3 in DNA: TGTGCCAGCAGCCCCGGACAGGGGGTATTCGAGCAGTACTTC.